This T cell receptor (beta chain) was sequenced for a study of human T cells and chemical hapten exposure. The overall study: Investigators sensitized roughly 2 cm by roughly 2 cm of upper inner arm skin with 2% DPC. TCR yield per sample varied, mainly due to pooled library volumes.

The time point was: patch test 3, about 24 weeks after DPC sensitization. The treatment is: therapeutic diphenylcyclopropenone sensitization with weekly scalp DPC. The study extracted total RNA from unfractionated whole blood. TCRdb re-derived calls from the RACE reads in MiXCR, one entry per CDR3 protein. This sample carries roughly 60,000 distinct CDR3 sequences, around 12% of them seen once, and the ten largest clones take 2% to 2.5%. The receptor comes from a man aged 25 to 40 with alopecia areata. Some clones in this sample may be carry-over from other donors' samples. The sequences come from whole blood, collected in connection with sensitization to the hapten diphenylcyclopropenone (DPC).

This CDR3 reads CASGQAGQGAFGNQPQHF. CDR3 nucleotide sequence: TGTGCCAGCGGTCAGGCGGGACAGGGGGCTTTTGGCAATCAGCCCCAGCATTTT. V is TRBV7-2 and J is TRBJ1-5; 12 bases line up with TRBD1. This CDR3 spans 18 amino acids. With V trimmed by 8 bases and J by 2 bases, 13 bases remained unmatched. In germline, CDR1 is SGHTA, CDR2 FQGNSA.